The present T cell receptor (beta chain) was sequenced within a study of blood T cell repertoires in COVID-19. Study summary: From T cells, B-cell-depleted T cells, or PBMCs came the material, which was cDNA or gDNA.

Germline V gene sequence: CDR1 SGHAT, CDR2 FQNNGV. The V end was cut by 3 bases, the J end by 0 bases, with 18 bases between. The CDR3 consists of 17 residues. As originally analysed: Reference gene primer amplification in the assay estimated nucleated cell counts. Assay: immunoSEQ multiplex PCR; the TCRdb copy retains only in-frame clones and omits some. V and J calls and clone size are copied from that table; D and trimming were computed from the DNA. The sample records around 97,000 clones, approximately 84% being singletons. This sequence originates from a human donor in a cohort sampled during active COVID-19. Sequencing used peripheral blood. The chain has TRBV11-2 and TRBJ2-7, with D maybe TRBD2 (6 bases). The CDR3 protein is CASSFVVAERSSYEQYF. Here the CDR3 DNA reads TGTGCCAGCAGCTTCGTGGTAGCGGAGAGAAGCTCCTACGAGCAGTACTTC. The full variable domain, with the rest looked up from reference TRBV11-2 and TRBJ2-7, is EAGVAQSPRYKIIEKRQSVAFWCNPISGHATLYWYQQILGQGPKLLIQFQNNGVVDDSQLPKDRFSAERLKGVDSTLKIQPAKLEDSAVYLCASSFVVAERSSYEQYFGPGTRLTVT.